What follows describes a single T cell receptor (beta chain). What it binds is unknown. This entry belongs to a study of human T cells and chemical hapten exposure. Overall study results and limits: As patch test score rose, PT1 expanded TCR counts tended to rise as well.

Individual cDNA molecules had unique molecular identifiers attached to them by the library. Original data processing: A per-sample median of about 94,000 TCRs was observed, with counts ranging from about 20,000 to 750,000. TCRdb used MiXCR to reprocess the RACE reads, holding one entry per CDR3 protein. These V and J calls originate from TCRdb's pipeline instead of the authors' own analysis. Of some 330,000 distinct CDR3 sequences listed, over 5% are singletons. Sample time point: pre-sensitization, week 0. The sample's treatment: therapeutic diphenylcyclopropenone sensitization with weekly scalp DPC. Sequencing started from total RNA isolated from unfractionated whole blood. The CDR3 spans 11 residues. Germline V gene lookup returns CDR1 MNHEY and CDR2 SMNVEV (reference sequence). V lost 8 bases to trimming and J lost 2 bases, with 6 bases between them.

This receptor was identified in a woman between 18 and 29 years old with alopecia areata. Some clones in this sample may be carry-over from other donors' samples. V usage is TRBV27 and J usage is TRBJ1-1; no reliable D call. The sample consisted of whole blood, taken in connection with sensitization to the hapten diphenylcyclopropenone (DPC). As DNA, the CDR3 is TGTGCCAGCGAGAGTAACACTGAAGCTTTCTTT. It specifies CASESNTEAFF.